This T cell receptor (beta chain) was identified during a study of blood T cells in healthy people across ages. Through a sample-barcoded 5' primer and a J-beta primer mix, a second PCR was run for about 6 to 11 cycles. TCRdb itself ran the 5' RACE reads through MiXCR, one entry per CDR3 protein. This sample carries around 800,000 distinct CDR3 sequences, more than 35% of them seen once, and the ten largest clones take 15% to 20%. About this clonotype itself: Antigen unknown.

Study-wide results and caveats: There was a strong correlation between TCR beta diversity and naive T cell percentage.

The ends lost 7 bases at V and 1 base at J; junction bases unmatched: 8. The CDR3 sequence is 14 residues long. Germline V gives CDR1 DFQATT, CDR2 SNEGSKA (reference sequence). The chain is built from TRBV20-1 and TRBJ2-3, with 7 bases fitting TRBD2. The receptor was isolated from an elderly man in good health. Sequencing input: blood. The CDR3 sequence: CSVQSSGGTDTQYF. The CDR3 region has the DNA TGCAGTGTGCAGTCTAGCGGTGGCACAGATACGCAGTATTTT.